This T cell receptor (beta chain) is from a study of blood T cells in healthy people across ages. Combining a sample-barcoded 5' primer with a J-beta primer mix, a second PCR ran for about 7 to 11 cycles. One entry per CDR3 protein results from TCRdb running MiXCR on the 5' RACE reads. The table shows 780,000 or so distinct CDR3 sequences, with approximately 53% occurring only once. Losses at the gene ends were 4 bases for V and 1 base for J; bases not matched to a gene: 8. Germline CDR1 SGHTA, CDR2 FQGTGA. The length of the CDR3 is 16 residues. Total RNA, at least 5.5 micrograms per sample, came from PBMCs.

This TCR derives from a man older than 75 in good health. V is TRBV7-3 and J is TRBJ1-1; 8 bases are a match to TRBD1. Specimen: blood. As DNA, the CDR3 is TGTGCCAGCAGCTCCGCCGGGACAGGACAGAACACTGAAGCTTTCTTT. This codes for CASSSAGTGQNTEAFF.